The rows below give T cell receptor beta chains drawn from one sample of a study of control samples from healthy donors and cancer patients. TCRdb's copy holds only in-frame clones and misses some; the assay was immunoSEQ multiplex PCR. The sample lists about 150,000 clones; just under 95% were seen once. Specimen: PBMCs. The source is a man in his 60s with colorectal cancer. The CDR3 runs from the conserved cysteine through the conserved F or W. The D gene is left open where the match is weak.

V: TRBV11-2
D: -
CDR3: CASSLGPQGAGELFF

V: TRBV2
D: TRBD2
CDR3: CASSETAGSTDTQYF

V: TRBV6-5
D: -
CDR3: CASIYPGASWAEAFF

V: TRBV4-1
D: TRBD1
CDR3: CASSHVQGALDTEAFF

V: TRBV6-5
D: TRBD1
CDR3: CASLTGGSGYTF

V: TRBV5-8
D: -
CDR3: CASSLVQDTDTQYF

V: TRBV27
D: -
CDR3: CASSLSGDAGDYGYTF

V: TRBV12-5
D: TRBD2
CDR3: CASGTSGVGTGELFF

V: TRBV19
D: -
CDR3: CASKKWGADTEAFF

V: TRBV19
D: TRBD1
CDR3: CASSTLAAGGGEAFF

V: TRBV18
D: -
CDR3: CASSPGGPYEQYF

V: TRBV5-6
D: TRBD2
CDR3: CASSFTSGGASDYNEQFF

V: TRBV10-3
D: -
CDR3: CAISESAYGYTF

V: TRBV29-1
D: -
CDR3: CSVEPGGRTEAFF

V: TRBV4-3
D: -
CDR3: CASSQVYSPSGANVLTF

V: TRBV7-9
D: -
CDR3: CASSYRPGVALEKLFF

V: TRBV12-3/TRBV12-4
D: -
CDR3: CASGPGGPYGYTF

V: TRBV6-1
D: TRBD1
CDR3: CASSEDREDYGYTF

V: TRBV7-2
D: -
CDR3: CASSLFNTGELFF

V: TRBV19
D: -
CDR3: CASSIRREANSPLHF

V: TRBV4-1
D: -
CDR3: CASSLDSRGTGDEAFF

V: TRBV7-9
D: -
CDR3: CASSLSIRSNEKLFF

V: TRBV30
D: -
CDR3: CALRGQPNSPLHF

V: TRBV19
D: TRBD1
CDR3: CASSIEVRQGTFYEQYF

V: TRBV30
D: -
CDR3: CALGTPNTGELFF

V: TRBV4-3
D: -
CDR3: CASSQDRTSYNEQFF

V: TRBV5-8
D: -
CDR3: CASSRPAGGAGNTIYF

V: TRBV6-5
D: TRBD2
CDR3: CASRLGLAGAYEQYF

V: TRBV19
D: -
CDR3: CASSSRVDQPQHF

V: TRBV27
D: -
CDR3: CASSLSAGLLGGDEKLFF

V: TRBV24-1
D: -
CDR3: CATSDGGTDSYTF

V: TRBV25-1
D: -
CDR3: CASSDQDRQFYGYTF

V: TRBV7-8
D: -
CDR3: CASSLEFRAQETQYF

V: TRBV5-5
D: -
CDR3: CASSWTDSYYEQYF

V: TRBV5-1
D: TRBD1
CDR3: CASSLGGRGTDTQYF

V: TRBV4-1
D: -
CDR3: CASSQGLTLGHEQYF

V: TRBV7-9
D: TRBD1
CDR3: CASSLHGGQGYEQYF

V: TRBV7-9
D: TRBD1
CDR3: CASSLSTGDGYTF

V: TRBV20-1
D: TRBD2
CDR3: CSASGEGATDTQYF

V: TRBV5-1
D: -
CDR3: CASSLQVRTEAFF

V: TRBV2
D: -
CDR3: CASSEAPGYEQYF

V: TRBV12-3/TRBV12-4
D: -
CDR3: CASSSRNQPQHF

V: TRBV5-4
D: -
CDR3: CASSLGQTTGSGANVLTF

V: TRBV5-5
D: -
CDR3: CASSSTGPAYTGELFF

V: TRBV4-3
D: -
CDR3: CASSQELDFNQPQHF

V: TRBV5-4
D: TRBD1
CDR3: CASSLGTGPSYEQYF

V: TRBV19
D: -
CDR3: CATQPPPPNYGYTF

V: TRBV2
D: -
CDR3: CASSEAQQVLLAYNTEAFF

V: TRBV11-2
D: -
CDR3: CASSLDGGMNTEAFF

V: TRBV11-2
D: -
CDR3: CASSLVPQNTEAFF

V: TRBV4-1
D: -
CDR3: CASSQAQGSYGYTF

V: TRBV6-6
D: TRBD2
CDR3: CASSRTSPDTGELFF

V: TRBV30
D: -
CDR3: CAWSVSGGYYGYTF

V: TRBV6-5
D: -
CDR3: CASTRGNEQFF

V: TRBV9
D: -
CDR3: CASSATWTDYGYTF